This TCR beta chain is from a study of T-cell memory formation after mild COVID-19. Study observations and caveats: Most CD4+ clones that shrank were in CM and EM, while CD8+ ones turned up in EMRA. Memory cells collected pre-infection included some clones that later responded, suggesting cross-reactive memory joined. What remained unconfirmed was the SARS-CoV-2 specificity of second-wave clones peaking on day 37.

Amplification by 5'RACE using constant-segment primers produced TCR alpha and TCR beta cDNA libraries that carried sample barcodes and UMIs. Using its own MiXCR run on the 5' RACE reads, TCRdb lists one record per CDR3 protein. The table shows roughly 580,000 distinct CDR3 sequences, with roughly 18% occurring only once. A note on this clonotype: Its specificity is not known.

CDR3 length equals 13 residues. V was shortened by 1 base and J by 4 bases, with 7 bases between the two germline ends. Germline values: CDR1 MNHEY, CDR2 SVGEGT. The sequence was obtained from an adult woman who had mild COVID-19 (a few samples of this study predate the infection). Cell type and time point are not known. The chain uses TRBV6-2 or TRBV6-3 and TRBJ1-2, with D perhaps matching TRBD1 (6 bases). Sequenced: PBMCs or a T cell subset sorted from them (not recorded which). The CDR3 here is CASSYWTAYGYTF. The CDR3 DNA is TGTGCCAGCAGTTACTGGACAGCCTATGGCTACACCTTC.